This T cell receptor (beta chain) was observed in a study of cytomegalovirus exposure and HLA in healthy donors. In regard to this clone: Its antigen is unknown.

Trimming cost V 1 base and J 2 bases, with 9 bases left between them. The CDR3 length is 14 residues. Germline assignment: CDR1 SGHTA and CDR2 FQGNSA. Whole-study findings and limits: Productive status was seen about 87% or about 30% of the time for most TCR beta V segments in an earlier analysis. A later analysis linked a missense variant in DCLRE1C to the trimming of TCR beta V and J genes. It was reported in a later analysis that an Asian-associated ancestry cluster showed fewer N-insertions than the approximately 670-donor mean.

This PCR relied on a set of 60 Vbeta primers and 13 Jbeta primers. Libraries were prepared by immunoSEQ multiplex PCR; TCRdb keeps only in-frame clonotypes and omits some of them. The sample lists some 250,000 clones; 82% were seen once. Each donor was healthy, and each was a bone marrow donor. This receptor was identified in a woman aged 40 to 50 in good health and CMV-seropositive. The rearrangement uses TRBV7-2 and TRBJ2-7; D is ambiguous. Sequencing input: PBMCs. Written as DNA, the CDR3 is TGTGCCAGCAGCTTAGGGGCCAATGCCTACGAGCAGTACTTC. Protein sequence: CASSLGANAYEQYF.